Below, 2 T cell receptor beta chains from the same sample are listed, as sequenced in a study of radiotherapy plus CTLA-4 blockade in lung cancer. TCRdb's table, derived via immunoSEQ multiplex PCR, lists solely in-frame clones and lacks some. The table records 43,000 or so clones, roughly 76% of them present only once. The source was peripheral blood, collected from a patient treated with radiotherapy plus ipilimumab. The receptors originated from a human donor with non-small cell lung cancer who had a complete response to radiotherapy plus ipilimumab.

The V call is TRBV27, the J call TRBJ1-5; 7 bases are a match to TRBD1. V was clipped by 6 bases and J by 0 bases; unmatched bases: 5. This CDR3 contains 15 residues. Germline values: CDR1 MNHEY, CDR2 SMNVEV (reference sequence). The CDR3: CASRGQPYSNQPQHF. The CDR3 DNA is TGTGCCAGCAGGGGACAGCCTTATAGCAATCAGCCCCAGCATTTT.

About this clone: At one of its ends the junction is not consistent with the germline gene, which may arise from a read error. In nucleotides, the CDR3 is TGTGCCAGCACCTTAGGGACCCCGGGGGCTGGAAACACCATATATTTT. The encoded protein is CASTLGTPGAGNTIYF. This chain uses TRBV7-8 with TRBJ1-3; D perhaps matches TRBD1 (5 bases). CDR1 SGHVS and CDR2 FQNEAQ come from the germline V gene. The CDR3 loop spans 16 amino acids.